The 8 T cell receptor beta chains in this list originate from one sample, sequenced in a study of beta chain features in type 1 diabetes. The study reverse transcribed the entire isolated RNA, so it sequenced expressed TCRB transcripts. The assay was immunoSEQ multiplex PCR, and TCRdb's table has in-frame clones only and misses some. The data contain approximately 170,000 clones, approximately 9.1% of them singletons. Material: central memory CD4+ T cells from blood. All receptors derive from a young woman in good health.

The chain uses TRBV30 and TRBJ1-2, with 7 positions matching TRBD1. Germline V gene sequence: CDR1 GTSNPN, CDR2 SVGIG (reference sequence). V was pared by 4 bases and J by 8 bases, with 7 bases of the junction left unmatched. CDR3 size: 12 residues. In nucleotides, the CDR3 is TGTGCCTGGAATTACAGGGGAATGGGCTACACCTTC. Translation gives CAWNYRGMGYTF.

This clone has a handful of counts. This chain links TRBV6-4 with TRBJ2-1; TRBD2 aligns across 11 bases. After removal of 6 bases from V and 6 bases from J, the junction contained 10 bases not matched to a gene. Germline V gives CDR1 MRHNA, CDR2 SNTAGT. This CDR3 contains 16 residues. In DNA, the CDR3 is TGTGCCAGCAGCCCCCAACTAGCGGGGGCCTCCAATGAGCAGTTCTTC. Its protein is CASSPQLAGASNEQFF.

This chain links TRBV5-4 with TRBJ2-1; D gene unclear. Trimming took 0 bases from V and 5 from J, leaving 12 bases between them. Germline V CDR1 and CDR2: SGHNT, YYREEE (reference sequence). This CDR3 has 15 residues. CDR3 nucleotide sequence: TGTGCCAGCAGCTTGGTGGATTTGGGCAACAATGAGCAGTTCTTC. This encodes CASSLVDLGNNEQFF.

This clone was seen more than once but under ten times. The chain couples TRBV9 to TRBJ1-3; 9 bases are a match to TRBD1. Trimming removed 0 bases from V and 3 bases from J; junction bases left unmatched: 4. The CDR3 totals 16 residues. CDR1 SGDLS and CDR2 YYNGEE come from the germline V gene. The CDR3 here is CASSVDTGGNGNTIYF. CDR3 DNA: TGTGCCAGCAGCGTAGACACAGGGGGCAATGGAAACACCATATATTTT.

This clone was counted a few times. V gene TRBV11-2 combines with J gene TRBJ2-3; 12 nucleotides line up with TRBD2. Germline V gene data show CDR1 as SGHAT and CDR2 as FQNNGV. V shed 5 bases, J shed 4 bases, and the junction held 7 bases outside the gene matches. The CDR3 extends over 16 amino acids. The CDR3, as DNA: TGTGCCAGCAGCCCCCTAGCGGGAGGGACCGCAGATACGCAGTATTTT. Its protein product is CASSPLAGGTADTQYF. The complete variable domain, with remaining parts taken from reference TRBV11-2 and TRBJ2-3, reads EAGVAQSPRYKIIEKRQSVAFWCNPISGHATLYWYQQILGQGPKLLIQFQNNGVVDDSQLPKDRFSAERLKGVDSTLKIQPAKLEDSAVYLCASSPLAGGTADTQYFGPGTRLTVL.

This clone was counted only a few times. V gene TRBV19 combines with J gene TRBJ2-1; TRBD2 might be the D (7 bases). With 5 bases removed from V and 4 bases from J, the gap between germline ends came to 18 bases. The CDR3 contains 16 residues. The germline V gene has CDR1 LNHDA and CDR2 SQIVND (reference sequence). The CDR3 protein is CASSSPGRGGYNEQFF. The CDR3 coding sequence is TGTGCCAGTAGTTCCCCGGGGAGGGGGGGGTACAATGAGCAGTTCTTC. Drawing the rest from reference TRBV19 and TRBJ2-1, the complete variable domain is DGGITQSPKYLFRKEGQNVTLSCEQNLNHDAMYWYRQDPGQGLRLIYYSQIVNDFQKGDIAEGYSVSREKKESFPLTVTSAQKNPTAFYLCASSSPGRGGYNEQFFGPGTRLTVL.

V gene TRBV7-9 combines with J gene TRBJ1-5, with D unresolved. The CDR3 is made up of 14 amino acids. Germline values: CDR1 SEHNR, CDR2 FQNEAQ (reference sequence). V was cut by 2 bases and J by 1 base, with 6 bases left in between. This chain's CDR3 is CASSLSSSNQPQHF. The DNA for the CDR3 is TGTGCCAGCAGCTTATCAAGCAGCAATCAGCCCCAGCATTTT. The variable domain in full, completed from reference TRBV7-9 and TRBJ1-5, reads DTGVSQNPRHKITKRGQNVTFRCDPISEHNRLYWYRQTLGQGPEFLTYFQNEAQLEKSRLLSDRFSAERPKGSFSTLEIQRTEQGDSAMYLCASSLSSSNQPQHFGDGTRLSIL.

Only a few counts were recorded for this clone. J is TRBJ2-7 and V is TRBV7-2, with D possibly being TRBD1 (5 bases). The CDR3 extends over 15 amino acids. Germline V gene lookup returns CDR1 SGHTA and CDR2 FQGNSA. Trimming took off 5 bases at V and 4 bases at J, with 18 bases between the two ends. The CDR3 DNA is TGTGCCAGCAGCCCCCCATGGCAGGGCTATTACGAGCAGTACTTC. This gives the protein CASSPPWQGYYEQYF. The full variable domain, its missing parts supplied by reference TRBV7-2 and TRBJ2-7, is GAGVSQSPSNKVTEKGKDVELRCDPISGHTALYWYRQSLGQGLEFLIYFQGNSAPDKSGLPSDRFSAERTGGSVSTLTIQRTQQEDSAVYLCASSPPWQGYYEQYFGPGTRLTVT.